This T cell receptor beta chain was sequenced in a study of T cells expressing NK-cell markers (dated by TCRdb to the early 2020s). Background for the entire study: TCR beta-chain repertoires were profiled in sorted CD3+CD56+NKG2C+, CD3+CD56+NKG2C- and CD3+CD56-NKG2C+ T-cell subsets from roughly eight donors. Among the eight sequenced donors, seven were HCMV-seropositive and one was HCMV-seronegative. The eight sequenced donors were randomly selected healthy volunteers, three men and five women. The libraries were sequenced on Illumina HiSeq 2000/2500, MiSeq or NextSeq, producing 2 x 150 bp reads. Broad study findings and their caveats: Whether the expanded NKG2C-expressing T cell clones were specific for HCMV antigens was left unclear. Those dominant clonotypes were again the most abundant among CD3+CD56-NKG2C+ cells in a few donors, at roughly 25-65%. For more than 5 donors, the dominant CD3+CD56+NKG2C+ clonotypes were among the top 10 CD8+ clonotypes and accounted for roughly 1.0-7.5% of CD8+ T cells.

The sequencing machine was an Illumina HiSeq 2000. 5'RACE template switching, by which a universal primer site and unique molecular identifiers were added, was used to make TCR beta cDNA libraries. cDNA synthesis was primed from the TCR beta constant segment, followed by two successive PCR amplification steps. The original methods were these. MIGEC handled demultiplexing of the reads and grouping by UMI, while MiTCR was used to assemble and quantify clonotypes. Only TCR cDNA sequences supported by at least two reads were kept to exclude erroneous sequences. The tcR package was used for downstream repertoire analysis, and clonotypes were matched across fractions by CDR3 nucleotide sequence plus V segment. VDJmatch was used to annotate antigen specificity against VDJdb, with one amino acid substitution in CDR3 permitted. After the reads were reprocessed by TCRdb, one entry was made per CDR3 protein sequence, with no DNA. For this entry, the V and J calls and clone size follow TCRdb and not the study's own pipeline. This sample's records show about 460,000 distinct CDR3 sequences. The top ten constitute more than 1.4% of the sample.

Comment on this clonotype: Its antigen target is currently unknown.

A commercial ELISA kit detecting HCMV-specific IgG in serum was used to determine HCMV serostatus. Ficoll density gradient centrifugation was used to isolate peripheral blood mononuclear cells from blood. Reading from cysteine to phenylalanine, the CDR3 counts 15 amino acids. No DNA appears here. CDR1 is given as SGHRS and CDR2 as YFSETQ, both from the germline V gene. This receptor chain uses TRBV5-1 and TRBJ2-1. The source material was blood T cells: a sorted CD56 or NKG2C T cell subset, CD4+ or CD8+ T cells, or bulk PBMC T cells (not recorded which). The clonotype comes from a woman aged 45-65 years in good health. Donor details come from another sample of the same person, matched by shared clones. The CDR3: CASSAWWSPGGEQFF.